The clone carrying this TCR beta chain was recorded only once. The target antigen is unknown. With 60 Vbeta and 13 Jbeta primers, the PCR was carried out. The repertoire was sequenced with immunoSEQ multiplex PCR; TCRdb's copy has only in-frame clones and lacks some. The data show about 100,000 clones, with 70% to 80% seen just once and roughly 20% held by the top ten. There are 15 residues in the CDR3. Germline V gene lookup returns CDR1 PRHDT and CDR2 FYEKMQ (reference sequence). J lost 7 bases, V lost 3 bases, and 1 base had no gene match. This sample was included in a study of cytomegalovirus exposure and HLA in healthy donors. Study-wide findings and caveats: As a later analysis showed, several of the most significant clusters appeared to be linked to common viral pathogens.

Material for sequencing was PBMCs. V gene TRBV13 combines with J gene TRBJ2-1; 15 bases agree with TRBD2. The source of this sequence is a woman aged 55 to 70 in good health and CMV-seropositive. This chain's CDR3 is CASSFGTSGGNEQFF. The DNA of the CDR3 is TGTGCCAGCAGCTTTGGGACTAGCGGGGGGAATGAGCAGTTCTTC.